The 14 T cell receptor beta chains below come from one sample, sequenced in a study of blood T cell repertoires in COVID-19. Using immunoSEQ multiplex PCR, the repertoire was profiled, and TCRdb retains in-frame clones only, with some absent. Of around 700,000 clones in the sample, 70% to 90% were seen once. Material: peripheral blood. These receptors all stem from a woman under 30 with acute or convalescent COVID-19.

V usage is TRBV6-5 and J usage is TRBJ1-4, with 9 bases aligning to TRBD1. Per germline, CDR1 MNHEY and CDR2 SVGAGI. The V and J ends lost 5 bases and 13 bases, in that order; junction bases with no gene match: 11. There are 14 residues in the CDR3. This chain's CDR3 is CASSRSVPGQGLFF. Here the CDR3 DNA reads TGTGCCAGCAGTCGCTCAGTCCCGGGACAGGGACTGTTTTTT.

Of note for this clone: Other DNA sequences in this sample translate to the same CDR3. The chain uses TRBV6-5 and TRBJ2-3; 11 positions match TRBD1. The CDR3 sequence is 15 residues long. The V gene end was trimmed by 4 bases and the J gene end by 4 bases; junction bases not matched to a gene: 4. In germline, CDR1 is MNHEY, CDR2 SVGAGI. The CDR3 loop is CASSSPGQGADTQYF. The CDR3, as DNA: TGTGCCAGCAGTTCACCGGGACAGGGGGCAGATACGCAGTATTTT.

The gene calls are TRBV2 and TRBJ2-1; D might be TRBD2 (5 bases). The V and J ends lost 10 bases and 14 bases respectively, with 18 bases between them. CDR1 is SNHLY and CDR2 is FYNNEI in the germline V gene. CDR3 length equals 11 residues. The CDR3 nucleotides read TGTGCCACAAGCGCGGACTTCGAGGAGTTCTTC. Translating it yields CATSADFEEFF.

The chain uses TRBV28 and TRBJ2-6; D remains unclear. The CDR3 runs 15 residues. Germline V gene sequence: CDR1 MDHEN, CDR2 SYDVKM. V lost 5 bases, J lost 5 bases, and 13 bases lay in between. The DNA for the CDR3 is TGTGCCAGCAGTCCCCCGGGTAATAGGGCCAACGTCCTGACTTTC. Protein: CASSPPGNRANVLTF. Full variable domain (remainder filled in from reference TRBV28 and TRBJ2-6): DVKVTQSSRYLVKRTGEKVFLECVQDMDHENMFWYRQDPGLGLRLIYFSYDVKMKEKGDIPEGYSVSREKKERFSLILESASTNQTSMYLCASSPPGNRANVLTFGAGSRLTVL.

This sequence joins TRBV29-1 and TRBJ1-4; D unclear. The CDR3 is 16 amino acids. Germline-derived CDR1 and CDR2 are SQVTM and ANQGSEA. Trimming removed 4 bases at V and 0 bases at J, with 15 bases between. CDR3: CSVGVSALATNEKLFF. CDR3 DNA sequence: TGCAGCGTTGGTGTGTCAGCCCTAGCAACTAATGAAAAACTGTTTTTT.

A remark on this clone: The sample has other DNA sequences that encode this CDR3 too. The chain uses TRBV5-1 and TRBJ1-2; TRBD1 matches at 10 bases. The germline V gene encodes CDR1 SGHRS and CDR2 YFSETQ. The CDR3 extends over 14 amino acids. The V segment lost 4 bases and the J segment 3 bases; nucleotides outside the gene matches: 3. In nucleotides, the CDR3 is TGCGCCAGCAGCCCGGGGACAGGGGACTATGGCTACACCTTC. It codes for CASSPGTGDYGYTF. Full variable domain (rest looked up from reference TRBV5-1 and TRBJ1-2): KAGVTQTPRYLIKTRGQQVTLSCSPISGHRSVSWYQQTPGQGLQFLFEYFSETQRNKGNFPGRFSGRQFSNSRSEMNVSTLELGDSALYLCASSPGTGDYGYTFGSGTRLTVV.

The chain uses TRBV4-3 and TRBJ2-7, with a possible D match to TRBD1 (6 bases). CDR1 and CDR2 from the germline V gene are LGHNA and YSLEER. The length of the CDR3 is 16 residues. The V and J ends lost 0 bases and 2 bases respectively, with 14 bases between them. CDR3 in amino acids: CASSQDFGRGTYEQYF. In DNA form, the CDR3 reads TGCGCCAGCAGCCAAGATTTTGGCAGGGGAACCTACGAGCAGTACTTC.

V gene TRBV19 combines with J gene TRBJ1-1; 7 bases agree with TRBD1. The CDR3 has 14 amino acids. Looked up from germline, CDR1 is LNHDA and CDR2 is SQIVND (reference sequence). J lost 1 base, V lost 5 bases, and 4 bases had no gene match. CDR3 region: CASSPWTGNTEAFF. The CDR3, as DNA: TGTGCCAGTAGTCCTTGGACAGGGAACACTGAAGCTTTCTTT.

V and J are TRBV5-3 and TRBJ2-7; no definite D call. TRBV5-3 is an ORF, with its function uncertain. This CDR3 has 14 amino acids. V lost 4 bases to trimming and J lost 6 bases, with 17 bases between them. The CDR3 DNA reads TGTGCCAGAAGCCCCAGGTCTGCGTCAGGCGAGCAGTACTTC. Translation: CARSPRSASGEQYF.

The chain employs TRBV18 and TRBJ1-1; TRBD1 is a possible D gene (6 bases). Germline assignment: CDR1 KGHSH and CDR2 LQKENI. CDR3 length: 13 residues. Trimming cost V 4 bases and J 4 bases, with 10 bases left between them. CDR3 protein: CASSLGQRTEAFF. CDR3 sequence (DNA): TGTGCCAGCTCACTTGGACAGCGCACTGAAGCTTTCTTT. The full variable domain, its missing parts supplied by reference TRBV18 and TRBJ1-1, is NAGVMQNPRHLVRRRGQEARLRCSPMKGHSHVYWYRQLPEEGLKFMVYLQKENIIDESGMPKERFSAEFPKEGPSILRIQQVVRGDSAAYFCASSLGQRTEAFFGQGTRLTVV.

CDR3 sequence (DNA): TGTGCCGGCCCAGGTCTAGAAGCTTTCTTT. This encodes CAGPGLEAFF. The genes are TRBV6-5 and TRBJ1-1, with D unclear. There are 10 residues in the CDR3. V was trimmed by 11 bases and J by 8 bases, leaving 12 bases between them. CDR1 and CDR2 (germline): MNHEY, SVGAGI.

This clone appeared once. V is TRBV9 and J is TRBJ2-6; TRBD2 matches 8 bases. Germline V gives CDR1 SGDLS, CDR2 YYNGEE. This CDR3 has 16 residues. With V trimmed by 2 bases and J by 5 bases, 6 bases remained unmatched. DNA of the CDR3: TGTGCCAGCAGCGTTACGGGGGGGGGCCGGGCCAACGTCCTGACTTTC. It specifies CASSVTGGGRANVLTF.

This clone occurred once. The chain uses TRBV3-1 (or the pseudogene TRBV3-2) and TRBJ1-3; 8 bases match TRBD1. Germline CDR1 reads LGHDT; CDR2 reads YNNKEL (reference sequence). J was trimmed by 9 bases and V by 3 bases; bases with no gene match: 7. The CDR3 has 14 amino acids. CDR3 sequence (DNA): TGTGCCAGCAGCCATGGGACAGGAGAGAGCACCATATATTTT. Translated, it gives CASSHGTGESTIYF.

This chain joins TRBV6-4 and TRBJ1-1, with D unclear. This CDR3 has 13 amino acids. Trimming shortened V by 0 bases and J by 8 bases, and 10 bases separated the two germline ends. From germline, CDR1 is MRHNA and CDR2 SNTAGT. The CDR3 DNA reads TGTGCCAGCAGTGACTCGACTACCAGGGAAGCTTTCTTT. Protein sequence: CASSDSTTREAFF.